The rows below give T cell receptor beta chains drawn from one sample of a study of shared clonotypes between healthy human individuals. The repertoire was sequenced with immunoSEQ multiplex PCR; TCRdb's copy has only in-frame clones and lacks some. Among around 700,000 clones listed, about 92% were seen once. Sequenced material: naive CD8+ T cells sorted from blood. These receptors were collected from a man aged 25 to 40 in good health. Each CDR3 is given with its conserved first and last residue. D genes are given only for firm matches. Expanded clones get a size class; other rows say once, few or many, or leave the size out.

J gene: TRBJ1-1; V gene: TRBV7-2; clone size: -; D gene: -; CDR3 DNA: TGTGCCAGCAGCTTACTACAGGGCGATGGTGAAGCTTTCTTT; CDR3 protein: CASSLLQGDGEAFF
J gene: TRBJ2-7; V gene: TRBV18; clone size: -; D gene: TRBD2; CDR3 DNA: TGTGCCAGCTCACAGGGGACTAGCGGCCCCAGTGAGCAGTACTTC; CDR3 protein: CASSQGTSGPSEQYF
J gene: TRBJ2-5; V gene: TRBV7-9; clone size: -; D gene: TRBD2; CDR3 DNA: TGTGCCAGCAGCCCCCCCGGACTAGAAGAGACCCAGTACTTC; CDR3 protein: CASSPPGLEETQYF
J gene: TRBJ1-3; V gene: TRBV19; clone size: -; D gene: -; CDR3 DNA: TGTGCCAGTAGTTCCGACGGCACCTCTGGAAACACCATATATTTT; CDR3 protein: CASSSDGTSGNTIYF
J gene: TRBJ2-7; V gene: TRBV29-1; clone size: -; D gene: TRBD2; CDR3 DNA: TGCAGCGTAACGGGACGGGGGACTAGCGGCCCCTACGAGCAGTACTTC; CDR3 protein: CSVTGRGTSGPYEQYF
J gene: TRBJ2-7; V gene: TRBV28; clone size: once; D gene: -; CDR3 DNA: TGTGCCAGCAGTACACTGACCTCCTACGAGCAGTACTTC; CDR3 protein: CASSTLTSYEQYF
J gene: TRBJ2-7; V gene: TRBV27; clone size: few; D gene: -; CDR3 DNA: TGTGCCAGCAGTTTGGGGACAGAGCAGTACTTC; CDR3 protein: CASSLGTEQYF
J gene: TRBJ2-2; V gene: TRBV19; clone size: -; D gene: -; CDR3 DNA: TGTGCCAGTAAACCCTACACCGGGGAGCTGTTTTTT; CDR3 protein: CASKPYTGELFF
J gene: TRBJ2-2; V gene: TRBV9; clone size: -; D gene: TRBD1; CDR3 DNA: TGTGCCAGCAGCGGCCGGACAGGGGGCAACACCGGGGAGCTGTTTTTT; CDR3 protein: CASSGRTGGNTGELFF
J gene: TRBJ2-1; V gene: TRBV7-9; clone size: -; D gene: -; CDR3 DNA: TGTGCCAGCAGCCCTGATGGCGGCCACAATGAGCAGTTCTTC; CDR3 protein: CASSPDGGHNEQFF
J gene: TRBJ2-3; V gene: TRBV27; clone size: -; D gene: TRBD2; CDR3 DNA: TGTGCCAGCAGTTTAAGCCCTAGCGGAATCACAGATACGCAGTATTTT; CDR3 protein: CASSLSPSGITDTQYF
J gene: TRBJ2-7; V gene: TRBV5-6; clone size: -; D gene: TRBD2; CDR3 DNA: TGTGCCAGCAGCCTGGGAGGGAGAGGTTCCGAGCAGTACTTC; CDR3 protein: CASSLGGRGSEQYF
J gene: TRBJ2-7; V gene: TRBV28; clone size: few; D gene: -; CDR3 DNA: TGTGCCAGCGGAGTGGGGAGCTACGAGCAGTACTTC; CDR3 protein: CASGVGSYEQYF
J gene: TRBJ1-2; V gene: TRBV29-1; clone size: -; D gene: -; CDR3 DNA: TGCAGCGTTGTTGACATAACACACTATGGCTACACCTTC; CDR3 protein: CSVVDITHYGYTF
J gene: TRBJ2-7; V gene: TRBV7-2; clone size: -; D gene: -; CDR3 DNA: TGTGCCAGCAGCTTAGATTATTCCTACGAGCAGTACTTC; CDR3 protein: CASSLDYSYEQYF
J gene: TRBJ2-3; V gene: TRBV28; clone size: -; D gene: TRBD2; CDR3 DNA: TGTGCCAGCAGATCAACCGGGACTAGCGGGACAGATACGCAGTATTTT; CDR3 protein: CASRSTGTSGTDTQYF
J gene: TRBJ2-7; V gene: TRBV4-1; clone size: -; D gene: TRBD2; CDR3 DNA: TGCGCCAGCAGCCAAAACCCGGGACTAGTAGGCGAGCAGTACTTC; CDR3 protein: CASSQNPGLVGEQYF
J gene: TRBJ2-1; V gene: TRBV7-9; clone size: -; D gene: TRBD2; CDR3 DNA: TGTGCCAGCACCTTAGCGGGAAGGGAGCAGTTCTTC; CDR3 protein: CASTLAGREQFF
J gene: TRBJ2-1; V gene: TRBV28; clone size: -; D gene: -; CDR3 DNA: TGTGCCAGCAGTTACCGACCGGACAATGAGCAGTTCTTC; CDR3 protein: CASSYRPDNEQFF
J gene: TRBJ2-7; V gene: TRBV30; clone size: -; D gene: -; CDR3 DNA: TGTGCCTGGATCCAGGGCTACGAGCAGTACTTC; CDR3 protein: CAWIQGYEQYF
J gene: TRBJ2-1; V gene: TRBV7-6; clone size: -; D gene: TRBD2; CDR3 DNA: TGTGCCAGCAGCCCCCTAGCGGGAGGACTGGGTGAGCAGTTCTTC; CDR3 protein: CASSPLAGGLGEQFF
J gene: TRBJ2-3; V gene: TRBV7-2; clone size: once; D gene: -; CDR3 DNA: TGTGCCAGCAGCTTAGCGCCGGGGCGATACACAGATACGCAGTATTTT; CDR3 protein: CASSLAPGRYTDTQYF
J gene: TRBJ2-7; V gene: TRBV5-4; clone size: -; D gene: -; CDR3 DNA: TGTGCCAGCAGCTTGGCCCAGCAGGGTGGGTCCTACGAGCAGTACTTC; CDR3 protein: CASSLAQQGGSYEQYF
J gene: TRBJ2-6; V gene: TRBV11-2; clone size: -; D gene: -; CDR3 DNA: TGTGCCAGCAGCCCCCTGCTCCGACAGATCTCTGGGGCCAACGTCCTGACTTTC; CDR3 protein: CASSPLLRQISGANVLTF
J gene: TRBJ2-1; V gene: TRBV9; clone size: -; D gene: TRBD1; CDR3 DNA: TGTGCCAGCAGCGTTGGGACAGGCAGCTCCTACAATGAGCAGTTCTTC; CDR3 protein: CASSVGTGSSYNEQFF
J gene: TRBJ2-1; V gene: TRBV11-2; clone size: -; D gene: -; CDR3 DNA: TGTGCCAGCAGCTCAACAAGGGAGGACTACAATGAGCAGTTCTTC; CDR3 protein: CASSSTREDYNEQFF
J gene: TRBJ2-1; V gene: TRBV7-8; clone size: -; D gene: -; CDR3 DNA: TGTGCCAGCAGCTTAGGAGCGGTACACAATGAGCAGTTCTTC; CDR3 protein: CASSLGAVHNEQFF
J gene: TRBJ2-7; V gene: TRBV28; clone size: -; D gene: -; CDR3 DNA: TGTGCCAGCAGTTTCCCGGGACGGGACTACGAGCAGTACTTC; CDR3 protein: CASSFPGRDYEQYF
J gene: TRBJ2-6; V gene: TRBV7-9; clone size: -; D gene: -; CDR3 DNA: TGTGCCAGCAGCTTAGAGGGGACGTTCGGGGCCAACGTCCTGACTTTC; CDR3 protein: CASSLEGTFGANVLTF
J gene: TRBJ2-7; V gene: TRBV19; clone size: once; D gene: -; CDR3 DNA: TGTGCCAGTAGTATAGCGGCGGGTTGGACCTACGAGCAGTACTTC; CDR3 protein: CASSIAAGWTYEQYF
J gene: TRBJ1-1; V gene: TRBV11-2; clone size: -; D gene: -; CDR3 DNA: TGTGCCAGCAGCCTCAGGGGTACCACTGAAGCTTTCTTT; CDR3 protein: CASSLRGTTEAFF
J gene: TRBJ1-2; V gene: TRBV28; clone size: -; D gene: TRBD1; CDR3 DNA: TGTGCCAGCAGTTTAAGTTGGGACAGTGACTATGGCTACACCTTC; CDR3 protein: CASSLSWDSDYGYTF
J gene: TRBJ2-5; V gene: TRBV29-1; clone size: -; D gene: TRBD1; CDR3 DNA: TGCAGCGTTGACGGGTTGACAGGGGGCAAGGAAGAGACCCAGTACTTC; CDR3 protein: CSVDGLTGGKEETQYF
J gene: TRBJ2-7; V gene: TRBV7-9; clone size: once; D gene: TRBD1; CDR3 DNA: TGTGCCAGCAGCTCTAGTATCCGGACAGGGGATGTCTACGAGCAGTACTTC; CDR3 protein: CASSSSIRTGDVYEQYF
J gene: TRBJ1-2; V gene: TRBV4-1; clone size: -; D gene: TRBD1; CDR3 DNA: TGCGCCAGCAGCCCAAGCCCCGGGACAGGGGGCCTTGGCTACACCTTC; CDR3 protein: CASSPSPGTGGLGYTF
J gene: TRBJ2-3; V gene: TRBV7-9; clone size: -; D gene: -; CDR3 DNA: TGTGCCAGCAGACCCATAGGGGGACGGGAGCGGGGAGATACGCAGTATTTT; CDR3 protein: CASRPIGGRERGDTQYF
J gene: TRBJ2-1; V gene: TRBV7-2; clone size: once; D gene: TRBD1; CDR3 DNA: TGTGCCAGCAGCTCCGGACAGGGTTACAATGAGCAGTTCTTC; CDR3 protein: CASSSGQGYNEQFF
J gene: TRBJ2-1; V gene: TRBV7-2; clone size: -; D gene: -; CDR3 DNA: TGTGCCAGCAGCTTATGGGACCGGGGAGGAGGGTTCTTC; CDR3 protein: CASSLWDRGGGFF
J gene: TRBJ1-4; V gene: TRBV6-5; clone size: -; D gene: -; CDR3 DNA: TGTGCCAGCTCCCCCGGGGGGCTGACTAATGAAAAACTGTTTTTT; CDR3 protein: CASSPGGLTNEKLFF
J gene: TRBJ2-5; V gene: TRBV5-4; clone size: -; D gene: -; CDR3 DNA: TGTGCCAGCAGCTTGGAGGAGGGCCGGGAGACCCAGTACTTC; CDR3 protein: CASSLEEGRETQYF
J gene: TRBJ2-7; V gene: TRBV2; clone size: -; D gene: TRBD1; CDR3 DNA: TGTGCCAGCAGTGACCCGGGACAGTACTCCTACGAGCAGTACTTC; CDR3 protein: CASSDPGQYSYEQYF